This T cell receptor beta chain was sequenced during a study of T cells expressing NK-cell markers (dated by TCRdb to the early 2020s). Study-wide context: Fewer than ten donors provided sorted CD3+CD56+NKG2C+, CD3+CD56+NKG2C- and CD3+CD56-NKG2C+ T-cell subsets, whose TCR beta-chain repertoires were profiled. Randomly selected healthy volunteers, three men and five women, were used as the eight sequenced donors. The libraries were sequenced on Illumina HiSeq 2000/2500, MiSeq or NextSeq, producing 2 x 150 bp reads. Of the eight sequenced donors, seven were found to be HCMV-seropositive and one was found to be HCMV-seronegative. Study-level results and caveats: Whether the expanded NKG2C-expressing T cell clones were specific for HCMV antigens remained unclear. Those dominant clonotypes were again the most abundant among CD3+CD56-NKG2C+ cells in a handful of donors, at roughly 28.3-65%. In six donors, the dominant CD3+CD56+NKG2C+ clonotypes were among the top 10 CD8+ clonotypes and accounted for about 1.0-7.5% of CD8+ T cells.

HCMV serostatus was determined by detecting HCMV-specific IgG in serum with a commercial ELISA kit. Peripheral blood mononuclear cells were isolated from blood by Ficoll density gradient centrifugation. About this clonotype: No antigen is known for it.

From the cysteine up to the phenylalanine, the CDR3 has a length of 13 residues. There is no recorded DNA. Sequences DFQATT (CDR1) and SNEGSKA (CDR2) are obtained from the germline V gene (reference sequence). Instrument on record: Illumina HiSeq 2000. The TCR beta cDNA libraries were made using 5'RACE template switching, a step that added both a universal primer site and unique molecular identifiers. Synthesis of cDNA was primed from the TCR beta constant segment and was followed by two consecutive PCR amplification steps. The original methods were these. MIGEC handled demultiplexing of the reads and grouping by UMI, while MiTCR was used to assemble and quantify clonotypes. Only TCR cDNA sequences supported by at least two reads were kept to exclude erroneous sequences. The tcR package was used for downstream repertoire analysis, and clonotypes were matched across fractions by CDR3 nucleotide sequence plus V segment. VDJmatch was used to annotate antigen specificity against VDJdb, with one amino acid substitution in CDR3 allowed. TCRdb reprocessed the sequencing reads and holds a single record per CDR3 protein sequence, with no DNA. The V and J calls come from TCRdb's annotation, not from the publication. The table kept for this sample lists roughly 380,000 distinct CDR3 sequences. The top ten clonotypes cover about 5.2% of the sample.

The sample was blood T cells: a sorted CD56 or NKG2C T cell subset, CD4+ or CD8+ T cells, or bulk PBMC T cells (not recorded which). The TCR originated in a man aged 18-75 years in good health. The chain was built from TRBV20-1 and TRBJ1-5; TCRdb designates TRBD1, a call that cannot be tested without DNA. The CDR3 sequence is CSARPGPSSYQHF.